This record looks at one T cell receptor (beta chain) sequence and its context. Its antigen is as yet unknown. TCRdb re-called the 5' RACE reads with MiXCR, one entry per CDR3 protein. The data contain more than 8,000 distinct CDR3 sequences, 43% of them seen just once; the ten biggest clones take up roughly 50%. From germline, CDR1 is SGHTA and CDR2 FQGTGA. Trimming cost V 0 bases and J 1 base, with 14 bases left between them. This CDR3 region has 17 residues. These data come from a study of T cell repertoires and leukemia-associated antigens. Study observations and caveats: The four groups had similar numbers of Vbeta, Jbeta genes and CDR3s. No direct test of specificity or function was done for expanded clones.

Specimen: CD3+ T cells sorted from blood and cultured. The receptor's source is a female donor in good health. The chain couples TRBV7-3 to TRBJ2-3; perhaps TRBD1 as D (6 bases). DNA for the CDR3: TGTGCCAGCAGCTTAACGGCGCTAGGGGGAGGCACAGATACGCAGTATTTT. This codes for CASSLTALGGGTDTQYF.